The rows below give T cell receptor beta chains drawn from one sample of a study of blood T cell repertoires in COVID-19. Assay used: immunoSEQ multiplex PCR; TCRdb lists only in-frame clones, some missing. The sample has 150,000 to 250,000 clones, roughly 92% seen once. Sequenced input: peripheral blood. The receptors were sampled from a man in his thirties or forties with COVID-19, enrolled during active disease. Both conserved end residues are part of each CDR3. The order of the fields is J gene, clone size, V gene, D gene, CDR3 protein, CDR3 DNA. D genes are given only for firm matches. Clone size is given for some rows only: seen once, a few or many times, or a class if the clone is expanded.

J: TRBJ2-3
size: -
V: TRBV27
D: -
CDR3: CASSKNAGGLGDTQYF
DNA: TGTGCCAGCAGTAAGAATGCGGGCGGACTGGGAGATACGCAGTATTTT

J: TRBJ2-7
size: -
V: TRBV5-1
D: TRBD2
CDR3: CASSLVSGGPYEQYF
DNA: TGCGCCAGCAGCTTGGTTAGCGGGGGGCCCTACGAGCAGTACTTC

J: TRBJ1-2
size: -
V: TRBV4-1
D: -
CDR3: CASSRDLGGAGGYTF
DNA: TGCGCCAGCAGCCGAGATCTGGGAGGGGCGGGCGGCTACACCTTC

J: TRBJ1-1
size: -
V: TRBV5-1
D: -
CDR3: CASSLVSGAQTEAFF
DNA: TGCGCCAGCAGCTTGGTGTCAGGGGCGCAGACTGAAGCTTTCTTT

J: TRBJ1-2
size: -
V: TRBV9
D: -
CDR3: CAPQRGFRGYGYTF
DNA: TGTGCCCCTCAGAGGGGGTTTCGGGGCTATGGCTACACCTTC

J: TRBJ2-1
size: -
V: TRBV7-9
D: TRBD2
CDR3: CASSRGGYNEQFF
DNA: TGTGCCAGCAGCCGGGGGGGCTACAATGAGCAGTTCTTC

J: TRBJ2-5
size: -
V: TRBV6-5
D: TRBD1
CDR3: CASNKPGQKETQYF
DNA: TGTGCCAGCAATAAACCGGGACAGAAAGAGACCCAGTACTTC

J: TRBJ1-3
size: -
V: TRBV5-1
D: TRBD1
CDR3: CASSLGQGRNTIYF
DNA: TGCGCCAGCAGCCTAGGACAGGGTCGGAACACCATATATTTT

J: TRBJ2-1
size: -
V: TRBV2
D: -
CDR3: CASSGSGEREFF
DNA: TGTGCCAGCAGTGGATCGGGGGAGAGGGAGTTCTTC

J: TRBJ2-7
size: -
V: TRBV19
D: TRBD1
CDR3: CASSTPGQASYEQYF
DNA: TGTGCCAGTAGTACCCCGGGACAGGCTAGCTACGAGCAGTACTTC

J: TRBJ2-7
size: -
V: TRBV27
D: -
CDR3: CASSGGGLGYEQYF
DNA: TGTGCCAGCAGCGGAGGCGGGCTAGGCTACGAGCAGTACTTC

J: TRBJ2-5
size: -
V: TRBV6-5
D: TRBD1
CDR3: CASRNRGPETQYF
DNA: TGTGCCAGCAGAAACAGGGGGCCAGAGACCCAGTACTTC

J: TRBJ2-5
size: once
V: TRBV7-9
D: -
CDR3: CASSLAWLSQQKETQYF
DNA: TGTGCCAGCAGCTTAGCGTGGTTGTCCCAACAAAAAGAGACCCAGTACTTC

J: TRBJ1-2
size: -
V: TRBV20-1
D: -
CDR3: CSASGGGGTGYTF
DNA: TGCAGTGCTAGTGGAGGGGGGGGGACTGGCTACACCTTC

J: TRBJ1-3
size: once
V: TRBV18
D: TRBD1
CDR3: CASSPVFGTDRANGNTIYF
DNA: TGTGCCAGCTCACCGGTTTTCGGTACGGACAGGGCCAATGGAAACACCATATATTTT

J: TRBJ2-1
size: -
V: TRBV18
D: TRBD2
CDR3: CASSPPSGGAYNEQFF
DNA: TGTGCCAGCTCACCACCTAGCGGGGGAGCCTACAATGAGCAGTTCTTC

J: TRBJ2-6
size: -
V: TRBV2
D: -
CDR3: CASTKLSSGANVLTF
DNA: TGTGCCAGCACAAAATTGAGCTCTGGGGCCAACGTCCTGACTTTC

J: TRBJ2-7
size: -
V: TRBV11-2
D: TRBD1
CDR3: CASSLERTGPYEQYF
DNA: TGTGCCAGCAGCTTAGAAAGGACAGGTCCCTACGAGCAGTACTTC

J: TRBJ1-6
size: -
V: TRBV5-6
D: -
CDR3: CASSADSSYNSPLHF
DNA: TGTGCCAGCAGCGCCGATAGCTCCTATAATTCACCCCTCCACTTT

J: TRBJ2-7
size: -
V: TRBV20-1
D: -
CDR3: CSASLEGGYEQYF
DNA: TGCAGTGCTAGTTTGGAGGGCGGTTACGAGCAGTACTTC

J: TRBJ2-6
size: -
V: TRBV7-3
D: TRBD1
CDR3: CASSPRGSGANVLTF
DNA: TGTGCCAGCAGCCCCAGGGGGTCTGGGGCCAACGTCCTGACTTTC

J: TRBJ1-5
size: -
V: TRBV7-9
D: -
CDR3: CASSLALQGNQPQHF
DNA: TGTGCCAGCAGCTTGGCCTTACAGGGAAATCAGCCCCAGCATTTT

J: TRBJ1-1
size: -
V: TRBV5-6
D: TRBD1
CDR3: CASSSTDRVNTEAFF
DNA: TGTGCCAGCAGCTCTACGGACAGGGTAAACACTGAAGCTTTCTTT

J: TRBJ2-7
size: -
V: TRBV5-1
D: TRBD2
CDR3: CASSGGDYYEQYF
DNA: TGCGCCAGCAGCGGCGGGGACTACTACGAGCAGTACTTC

J: TRBJ1-2
size: -
V: TRBV19
D: -
CDR3: CASSIRPSPGDSYGYTF
DNA: TGTGCCAGTAGTATTAGGCCCTCCCCGGGGGACTCCTATGGCTACACCTTC

J: TRBJ1-1
size: -
V: TRBV19
D: -
CDR3: CASSTPPGGEAFF
DNA: TGTGCCAGTAGTACCCCCCCCGGGGGAGAAGCTTTCTTT

J: TRBJ1-1
size: -
V: TRBV10-3
D: TRBD1
CDR3: CAISDIGQGRGTEAFF
DNA: TGTGCCATCAGTGATATTGGACAGGGAAGAGGCACTGAAGCTTTCTTT

J: TRBJ1-1
size: -
V: TRBV30
D: TRBD1
CDR3: CAWSVRGGSEAFF
DNA: TGTGCCTGGAGTGTACGAGGGGGCTCGGAGGCTTTCTTT

J: TRBJ1-4
size: once
V: TRBV2
D: TRBD1
CDR3: CASSEGTGSHVNEKLFF
DNA: TGTGCCAGCAGTGAGGGGACAGGGTCCCATGTTAATGAAAAACTGTTTTTT

J: TRBJ1-3
size: -
V: TRBV3-1/TRBV3-2
D: -
CDR3: CASSPGLAGNTIYF
DNA: TGTGCCAGCAGCCCAGGTTTAGCTGGAAACACCATATATTTT

J: TRBJ2-7
size: -
V: TRBV14
D: -
CDR3: CASSQDPGSEQYF
DNA: TGTGCCAGCAGCCAAGATCCGGGATCCGAGCAGTACTTC

J: TRBJ1-6
size: -
V: TRBV18
D: -
CDR3: CASSPGAAYNSPLHF
DNA: TGTGCCAGCTCACCAGGGGCAGCCTATAATTCACCCCTCCACTTT

J: TRBJ2-1
size: -
V: TRBV10-3
D: TRBD2
CDR3: CAIKRGDNEQFF
DNA: TGTGCCATCAAGCGGGGGGATAATGAGCAGTTCTTC

J: TRBJ2-5
size: once
V: TRBV19
D: TRBD1
CDR3: CASSTTGGSLQETQYF
DNA: TGTGCCAGTAGTACGACAGGGGGCAGTCTCCAAGAGACCCAGTACTTC

J: TRBJ1-2
size: -
V: TRBV19
D: -
CDR3: CASKTGAGVNYGYTF
DNA: TGTGCCAGTAAAACCGGAGCCGGGGTCAACTATGGCTACACCTTC

J: TRBJ1-2
size: -
V: TRBV7-9
D: -
CDR3: CASSPQGFDGYTF
DNA: TGTGCCAGCAGCCCGCAGGGTTTCGACGGCTACACCTTC

J: TRBJ2-5
size: -
V: TRBV6-4
D: TRBD2
CDR3: CASMRVAGDQETQYF
DNA: TGTGCCAGCATGAGAGTAGCGGGGGACCAAGAGACCCAGTACTTC

J: TRBJ2-7
size: few
V: TRBV6-5
D: TRBD1
CDR3: CASRKIGTGAGEQYF
DNA: TGTGCCAGCCGAAAGATAGGGACAGGGGCTGGGGAGCAGTACTTC

J: TRBJ2-7
size: -
V: TRBV24-1
D: TRBD2
CDR3: CATSDSLTSKSSYEQYF
DNA: TGTGCCACCAGTGATTCGCTGACTAGCAAAAGTTCCTACGAGCAGTACTTC

J: TRBJ2-1
size: -
V: TRBV28
D: TRBD1
CDR3: CASSFPQGGSYNEQFF
DNA: TGTGCCAGCAGTTTCCCACAGGGGGGCTCCTACAATGAGCAGTTCTTC

J: TRBJ1-4
size: -
V: TRBV3-1/TRBV3-2
D: TRBD1
CDR3: CASSRDREGTSEKLFF
DNA: TGTGCCAGCAGCCGGGACAGGGAGGGGACTTCCGAAAAACTGTTTTTT

J: TRBJ1-5
size: -
V: TRBV6-1
D: -
CDR3: CASSEMTRYQPQHF
DNA: TGTGCCAGCAGTGAAATGACACGGTATCAGCCCCAGCATTTT

J: TRBJ2-7
size: -
V: TRBV3-1/TRBV3-2
D: TRBD2
CDR3: CASSQVEGLGYYEQYF
DNA: TGTGCCAGCAGCCAAGTGGAGGGACTAGGTTACTACGAGCAGTACTTC

J: TRBJ1-2
size: once
V: TRBV27
D: -
CDR3: CASSNRETYGYTF
DNA: TGTGCCAGCAGCAACCGGGAGACCTATGGCTACACCTTC

J: TRBJ1-2
size: -
V: TRBV5-4
D: TRBD1
CDR3: CASSLDRVGYGYTF
DNA: TGTGCCAGCAGCCTGGACAGGGTCGGCTATGGCTACACCTTC

J: TRBJ1-1
size: -
V: TRBV12-3/TRBV12-4
D: -
CDR3: CASKAMNTEAFF
DNA: TGTGCCAGCAAAGCCATGAACACTGAAGCTTTCTTT

J: TRBJ2-3
size: -
V: TRBV6-6
D: TRBD1
CDR3: CASSPGTGGVGFGGTQYF
DNA: TGTGCCAGCAGTCCAGGGACAGGGGGCGTAGGTTTCGGGGGTACGCAGTATTTT

J: TRBJ1-1
size: -
V: TRBV5-1
D: TRBD1
CDR3: CASSPLGQVVTEAFF
DNA: TGCGCCAGCAGCCCCTTAGGACAGGTGGTCACTGAAGCTTTCTTT

J: TRBJ1-2
size: -
V: TRBV24-1
D: TRBD1
CDR3: CATSDRDRVGGYTF
DNA: TGTGCCACCAGTGACCGGGACAGGGTGGGCGGCTACACCTTC

J: TRBJ1-2
size: -
V: TRBV5-1
D: TRBD1
CDR3: CASSLAEGAGRYGYTF
DNA: TGCGCCAGCAGCTTGGCCGAGGGGGCAGGGCGGTATGGCTACACCTTC

J: TRBJ2-2
size: once
V: TRBV5-6
D: -
CDR3: CASSLWGHPTGELFF
DNA: TGTGCCAGCAGCTTGTGGGGACACCCAACCGGGGAGCTGTTTTTT